This T cell receptor beta chain was obtained from a study of identical twins (dated by TCRdb to the mid-2010s). Some background on the complete study: The study deep-sequenced TCR alpha and beta repertoires from monozygotic twins, unrelated adults of various ages and cord blood to test whether fetal clonotypes persist. Replicate twin experiments were performed at different times using different library preparation protocols to rule out contamination. Results and caveats for the whole study, not just this receptor: In monozygotic twins, out-of-frame TCR alpha sharing was systematically underestimated by recombination models, although the models agreed with sharing between unrelated individuals. Because the same donors could not be followed over many years, conclusions were based on cross-sectional statistical analysis. Invariant T cells such as MAIT and iNKT could partly confound zero-insertion analyses, though diverse VJ usage argued against this for most clonotypes. Fewer insertions were carried by abundant cord blood beta clonotypes, a similar but weaker trend appeared in young adult naive repertoires, and no such trend appeared in memory repertoires. A weaker excess of twin sharing was found in beta out-of-frame sequences because the signal-to-noise ratio was lowered by fewer shared sequences. Compared with coincidental sharing between unrelated individuals, an excess of low generation-probability sequences was observed among out-of-frame TCR alpha sequences shared between twins.

The CDR3 runs 15 residues from the cysteine to the phenylalanine. The entry retains the CDR3 DNA only, 45 bases that are in frame from base 1. From a lookup of the germline V gene (reference sequence), CDR1 and CDR2 are LNHDA and SQIVND. V is clipped by 5 bases and J by 6 bases, and the sequence between their germline boundaries is 17 bases long. Preparation of the library involved 5' RACE. The reads were generated on an Illumina HiSeq 2000. A universal primer binding site was introduced by template switching, and a unique molecular identifier was present in the final cDNA, enabling accurate counting of TCR cDNA molecules. Specific primers in the conserved constant-segment region were used to synthesize first-strand cDNA for the TCR alpha and beta chains. To control for contamination, every cDNA library carried two barcodes: a SMART-Mk sample barcode plus Illumina barcodes. TruSeq adapter sequences and Illumina sample barcodes were added in two successive PCR steps. The Illumina HiSeq platform was used with custom primers to sequence TCR alpha and beta cDNA libraries. The paper's data handling went like this. Unique molecular identifiers were extracted from raw reads with MiGEC, and CDR3 positions were determined with MiXCR. For each individual, recombination models were inferred using an EM algorithm with the repgenHMM and IGoR tools. The analysis of shared clonotypes was done with the tcR package in R, with sharing normalized by the product of cloneset sizes. To study raw recombination without the effects of thymic and clonal selection, out-of-frame nonproductive sequences were analyzed. TCRdb's own reprocessing of the public reads used fastp at Q25 and MiXCR and kept productive beta chains. Each entry merges the rows of one CDR3 protein and shows their most common DNA and genes. The V and J calls, along with clone size, are taken from TCRdb and not from the paper's own processing. For this sample there are about 150,000 distinct CDR3 sequences; 3.5% appear just once. The ten largest clonotypes hold about 7.8% of the sample.

All donors were healthy Caucasians. Miltenyi CD45RO+ enrichment and human naive T-cell isolation kits were used to isolate memory (CD45RO+) and naive T cells from PBMC. This clonotype was counted at least ten times. Its binding antigen is unknown. The record has no base qualities; no much larger clone is one base away. The source of this sequence is a man between 18 and 29 years old in good health. The rearranged segments are TRBV19 and TRBJ2-1, with the D gene too uncertain to name. The sample taken for sequencing was memory T cells sorted from blood. The cell subset or site label corresponds to: CD45RO+ enriched T cells. The nucleotides read TGTGCCAGTAGTCGAGACTCCCCTTTTAGCAATGAGCAGTTCTTC. Its coded protein is CASSRDSPFSNEQFF. Here the CDR3 is joined to the reference TRBV19 and TRBJ2-1 genes, and the full variable domain is: DGGITQSPKYLFRKEGQNVTLSCEQNLNHDAMYWYRQDPGQGLRLIYYSQIVNDFQKGDIAEGYSVSREKKESFPLTVTSAQKNPTAFYLCASSRDSPFSNEQFFGPGTRLTVL.